The 26 T cell receptor beta chains given below trace back to one sample, sequenced in a study of T cells after yellow fever vaccination. From the 5' RACE reads, TCRdb called clonotypes with MiXCR, one entry per CDR3 protein. The data contain approximately 300,000 distinct CDR3 sequences, about 10% of them singletons. The source was CD4+ T cells sorted from PBMCs, collected 45 days after the yellow fever booster vaccination. Source of these receptors: a man younger than 30 who received the YFV17D yellow fever vaccine.

Many counts were recorded for this clonotype. The chain couples TRBV5-1 to TRBJ1-1, with a tentative D call TRBD1 (5 bases). Germline V lookup: CDR1 SGHRS, CDR2 YFSETQ. Trimming pared 4 bases from V and 5 bases from J, leaving 18 bases between. This CDR3 comprises 15 residues. The chain's CDR3 is CASSISGAGQTEAFF. DNA of the CDR3: TGCGCCAGCAGCATATCCGGGGCTGGTCAAACTGAAGCTTTCTTT.

This chain joins TRBV28 and TRBJ2-1; D call uncertain. Germline CDR1 reads MDHEN; CDR2 reads SYDVKM. The germline V and J ends were trimmed by 6 bases and 6 bases, with 6 bases remaining between them. The CDR3 extends over 11 amino acids. The CDR3 bases are TGTGCCAGCAGGGTTTTCAATGAGCAGTTCTTC. Its protein product is CASRVFNEQFF. The full variable domain, its missing parts supplied by reference TRBV28 and TRBJ2-1, is DVKVTQSSRYLVKRTGEKVFLECVQDMDHENMFWYRQDPGLGLRLIYFSYDVKMKEKGDIPEGYSVSREKKERFSLILESASTNQTSMYLCASRVFNEQFFGPGTRLTVL.

This clonotype was found a few times. The rearrangement joins TRBV12-3 or TRBV12-4 to TRBJ1-6; D is perhaps TRBD1 (5 bases). CDR3 length: 15 residues. With 7 bases removed from V and 9 bases from J, the gap between germline ends came to 19 bases. As DNA, the CDR3 is TGTGCCAGCACCGCGAGAAGGGAAAGGGGTTCACCCCTCCACTTT. Residues: CASTARRERGSPLHF.

This clonotype was observed a few times. This chain's CDR3 is CASSAGSPKETQYF. In DNA, the CDR3 is TGTGCCAGCAGCGCGGGCTCCCCTAAAGAGACCCAGTACTTC. The V and J genes are TRBV11-2 and TRBJ2-5, with a possible D match to TRBD2 (5 bases). Germline CDR1 SGHAT, CDR2 FQNNGV. Trimming took off 5 bases at V and 3 bases at J, with 13 bases between the two ends. This CDR3 spans 14 amino acids.

This clonotype was seen a handful of times. This chain joins TRBV11-2 and TRBJ2-3; weak D call: TRBD1 (5 bases). Trimming took 2 bases from V and 1 from J, leaving 10 bases between them. Germline V lookup: CDR1 SGHAT, CDR2 FQNNGV. The CDR3 covers 15 residues. The CDR3 loop is CASSLRGRGTDTQYF. In nucleotides, the CDR3 is TGTGCCAGCAGCTTAAGGGGCCGGGGCACAGATACGCAGTATTTT.

The V call is TRBV5-6, the J call TRBJ2-7; D is ambiguous. The CDR3 extends over 13 amino acids. Germline V gene lookup returns CDR1 SGHDT and CDR2 YYEEEE. Deletions cut 0 bases from V and 2 bases from J, with 6 bases between. The DNA for the CDR3 is TGTGCCAGCAGCTTGGTCCGTACCTACGAGCAGTACTTC. Its translation is CASSLVRTYEQYF.

This clonotype was recorded at least ten times. The chain combines TRBV20-1 with TRBJ2-1, with D possibly being TRBD1 (5 bases). Trimming removed 5 bases from V and 12 bases from J, with 14 bases in between. The germline gives CDR1 DFQATT, CDR2 SNEGSKA (reference sequence). This CDR3 spans 11 amino acids. CDR3 in amino acids: CSAAQFQGQFF. The CDR3 DNA follows: TGCAGTGCTGCCCAGTTCCAGGGGCAGTTCTTC.

The chain recombines TRBV20-1 with TRBJ1-5; the match to TRBD1 covers 7 bases. This CDR3 is built from 15 residues. Germline V CDR1 and CDR2: DFQATT, SNEGSKA (reference sequence). With V trimmed by 5 bases and J by 0 bases, 7 bases remained unmatched. This CDR3 reads CSAVRQGASNQPQHF. The CDR3 DNA reads TGCAGTGCTGTTAGACAGGGCGCTAGCAATCAGCCCCAGCATTTT.

Only a few counts were recorded for this clonotype. The genes are TRBV7-6 and TRBJ2-7; TRBD1 matches 8 bases. V dropped 2 bases and J dropped 2; count of bases not matched to a gene: 5. Germline V gene data show CDR1 as SGHVS and CDR2 as FNYEAQ. The CDR3 extends over 15 amino acids. This CDR3 is CASSLLGTGPYEQYF. CDR3 DNA sequence: TGTGCCAGCAGCTTACTCGGGACAGGTCCCTACGAGCAGTACTTC.

V gene TRBV6-5 combines with J gene TRBJ2-1; 12 nucleotides align to TRBD2. The CDR3 totals 15 residues. Germline V gene lookup returns CDR1 MNHEY and CDR2 SVGAGI. The trim removed 6 bases at V and 8 bases at J, leaving 8 bases unmatched. Written as DNA, the CDR3 is TGTGCCAGCAGGCGCGGACTAGCGGGGCTTTATGAGCAGTTCTTC. It specifies CASRRGLAGLYEQFF.

The chain carries TRBV29-1 and TRBJ1-2, with D hard to call. CDR3 length equals 13 residues. The V and J ends lost 3 bases and 5 bases respectively, with 13 bases between them. The germline gives CDR1 SQVTM, CDR2 ANQGSEA. The CDR3 sequence: CSVDGLAGYGYTF. In DNA, the CDR3 is TGCAGCGTTGACGGGCTGGCCGGTTATGGCTACACCTTC.

The J gene is TRBJ2-1, the V gene TRBV24-1; 7 positions match TRBD2. Trimming removed 5 bases from V and 1 base from J; junction bases left unmatched: 1. The germline V gene has CDR1 KGHDR and CDR2 SFDVKD. The CDR3 extends over 14 amino acids. The DNA for the CDR3 is TGTGCCACCAGTGGGGGGGGTTCCTACAATGAGCAGTTCTTC. It is translated as CATSGGGSYNEQFF.

This clonotype was seen a handful of times. The J gene is TRBJ2-2, the V gene TRBV12-3 or TRBV12-4; the D is unclear. The length of the CDR3 is 14 residues. V gave up 3 bases and J gave up 1 base, with 6 bases separating them. CDR3 nucleotide sequence: TGTGCCAGCAGTTTCGCCCTGAACACCGGGGAGCTGTTTTTT. This sequence encodes CASSFALNTGELFF.

This clonotype showed up many times. This chain links TRBV7-9 with TRBJ2-5; a weak D match, TRBD1 (5 bases). Germline V CDR1 and CDR2: SEHNR, FQNEAQ (reference sequence). Trimming left V 2 bases short and J 2 bases short, with 6 bases between. The CDR3 sequence is 13 residues long. The DNA of the CDR3 is TGTGCCAGCAGCTTAAGACAGCAAGAGACCCAGTACTTC. Translated, it gives CASSLRQQETQYF.

This clonotype was seen ten or more times. The gene calls are TRBV7-3 and TRBJ2-3; D is unresolved. CDR3 size: 13 residues. Germline V gene lookup returns CDR1 SGHTA and CDR2 FQGTGA. Trimming left V 2 bases short and J 2 bases short, with 5 bases between. CDR3 bases: TGTGCCAGCAGCTTAGCGGACACAGATACGCAGTATTTT. It translates to CASSLADTDTQYF.

This clonotype was seen more than once but under ten times. The chain combines TRBV27 with TRBJ2-1, with a tentative D call TRBD2 (5 bases). Germline values: CDR1 MNHEY, CDR2 SMNVEV (reference sequence). Trimming took 6 bases from V and 4 from J, leaving 10 bases between them. This CDR3 is built from 13 residues. The CDR3 region is CASRATRYNEQFF. CDR3 sequence (DNA): TGTGCCAGCAGGGCCACTAGGTACAATGAGCAGTTCTTC.

V usage is TRBV20-1 and J usage is TRBJ2-5; 8 bases match TRBD1. This CDR3 has 15 amino acids. The V segment lost 1 base and the J segment 5 bases; nucleotides outside the gene matches: 9. Germline V gene data show CDR1 as DFQATT and CDR2 as SNEGSKA (reference sequence). The CDR3 is CSARAWGQGAETQYF. The CDR3 DNA follows: TGCAGTGCTAGAGCCTGGGGCCAGGGGGCGGAGACCCAGTACTTC.

This chain uses TRBV5-6 with TRBJ2-2; 9 bases are a match to TRBD1. V dropped 4 bases and J dropped 6; count of bases not matched to a gene: 7. CDR3 length equals 15 residues. The germline CDR1 and CDR2 sequences are SGHDT and YYEEEE. In DNA, the CDR3 is TGTGCCAGCAGCGGCCGGGACAGGGCTTCCGGGGAGCTGTTTTTT. Amino acids: CASSGRDRASGELFF.

This clonotype has more than one count but fewer than ten. V usage is TRBV7-2 and J usage is TRBJ2-1, with 9 bases aligning to TRBD2. The CDR3 consists of 15 residues. Germline loops: CDR1 SGHTA, CDR2 FQGNSA. Losses at the gene ends were 8 bases for V and 4 bases for J; bases not matched to a gene: 9. This CDR3 is CASGWRRGGYNEQFF. CDR3 DNA sequence: TGTGCCAGCGGATGGCGGCGGGGGGGGTACAATGAGCAGTTCTTC.

The chain is built from TRBV7-9 and TRBJ1-4, with D unresolved. The CDR3 covers 14 residues. From germline, CDR1 is SEHNR and CDR2 FQNEAQ (reference sequence). Trimming pared 4 bases from V and 8 bases from J, leaving 14 bases between. The CDR3 DNA sequence: TGTGCCAGCAGCTCCACCGCGACGGAGGAAAAACTGTTTTTT. This sequence encodes CASSSTATEEKLFF.

V is TRBV20-1 and J is TRBJ1-5; D is perhaps TRBD1 (5 bases). This CDR3 is built from 13 residues. V dropped 2 bases and J dropped 2 bases, with 7 bases sitting between them. Germline assignment: CDR1 DFQATT and CDR2 SNEGSKA (reference sequence). The CDR3 reads CSARWDGNQPQHF. CDR3 in DNA: TGCAGTGCTAGATGGGACGGCAATCAGCCCCAGCATTTT.

This sequence joins TRBV12-3 or TRBV12-4 and TRBJ2-5; 13 positions match TRBD2. This CDR3 comprises 15 residues. Unmatched junction bases numbered 5, after V lost 5 bases and J lost 5 bases. CDR3 in amino acids: CASSRLAGGRETQYF. The CDR3 region has the DNA TGTGCCAGCAGTCGACTAGCGGGGGGTAGGGAGACCCAGTACTTC.

The rearrangement links TRBV19 to TRBJ1-2; a weak D match, TRBD1 (6 bases). Germline V gives CDR1 LNHDA, CDR2 SQIVND (reference sequence). CDR3 length: 14 residues. The V and J ends lost 3 bases and 0 bases respectively, with 8 bases between them. CDR3 DNA: TGTGCCAGTAGTATCCGGGACACTAACTATGGCTACACCTTC. Amino acid sequence: CASSIRDTNYGYTF.

The chain links TRBV11-3 to TRBJ2-3, with a possible D match to TRBD2 (6 bases). The V end was cut by 5 bases, the J end by 4 bases, with 13 bases between. The V gene's germline CDR1 is SGHNT and CDR2 YENEEA. The CDR3 covers 14 residues. In nucleotides, the CDR3 is TGTGCCAGCAGCGATCCTACTAGCTCAGATACGCAGTATTTT. This sequence encodes CASSDPTSSDTQYF.

The V call is TRBV2, the J call TRBJ2-7; D call uncertain. Trimming left V 6 bases short and J 5 bases short, with 11 bases between. Germline V gene sequence: CDR1 SNHLY, CDR2 FYNNEI. The CDR3 runs to 12 residues. The CDR3 bases are TGTGCCAGCAGCGCATTTTCCCACGAGCAGTACGTC. Its protein is CASSAFSHEQYV.

This chain links TRBV7-2 with TRBJ2-2; 8 positions agree with TRBD2. After removal of 2 bases from V and 5 bases from J, the junction contained 4 bases not matched to a gene. Germline CDR1 SGHTA, CDR2 FQGNSA. CDR3 length: 15 amino acids. CDR3 DNA sequence: TGTGCCAGCAGCTTATACCAGCGGGGGACCGGGGAGCTGTTTTTT. Translation: CASSLYQRGTGELFF.